This is a list of T cell receptor beta chains from one sample in a study of CD8 T cells in Susac syndrome. Via MiXCR, TCRdb re-called the immunoSEQ multiplex PCR reads, giving one row per CDR3 protein. Seen here are some 130,000 distinct CDR3 sequences, approximately 95% observed once, and the top ten hold approximately 0.18%. Sequencing was carried out using CD8+ T cells from PBMCs. These receptors all come from a human donor with Susac syndrome. CDR3s include the opening cysteine and the closing phenylalanine or tryptophan. The order of the fields is V gene, J gene, clone size, D gene, CDR3 DNA, CDR3 protein. D genes are given only for firm matches. Rows give clone size only sometimes, using once, few, many, or a class for an expanded clone.

>TRBV19|TRBJ1-5|NA|NA
TGTGCCAGTAGTATGGTGGGGGACAATCAGCCCCAGCATTTT
CASSMVGDNQPQHF
>TRBV11-2|TRBJ1-2|NA|NA
TGTGCCAGCAGCTCCGGACGGCTCAGTAACTATGGCTACACCTTC
CASSSGRLSNYGYTF
>TRBV4-2|TRBJ2-4|NA|TRBD1
TGTGCCAGCAGCCAAGATCTAACAGGGGAAGTCGGCATTCAGTACTTC
CASSQDLTGEVGIQYF
>TRBV6-5|TRBJ2-5|once|NA
TGTGCCAGCAGTTACTCGACGGGGTGGAAGACCCAGTACTTC
CASSYSTGWKTQYF
>TRBV5-1|TRBJ1-1|NA|NA
TGCGCCAGCAGCTCTTCCAAGGGATACACTGAAGCTTTCTTT
CASSSSKGYTEAFF
>TRBV12-3/TRBV12-4|TRBJ2-7|once|NA
TGTGCCAGCAGTTTCACGGACCTCGAGCAGTACTTC
CASSFTDLEQYF
>TRBV5-6|TRBJ2-3|many|NA
TGTGCCAGCAGTTTATCCACAGATACGCAGTATTTT
CASSLSTDTQYF
>TRBV6-1|TRBJ2-1|few|NA
TGTGCCAGCAGTAAACTATGGCAGGGAGGCGATGAGCAGTTCTTC
CASSKLWQGGDEQFF
>TRBV28|TRBJ2-3|NA|NA
TGTGCCAGCAGTTTCGGGGCCGAATCAGATACGCAGTATTTT
CASSFGAESDTQYF
>TRBV27|TRBJ2-5|NA|NA
TGTGCCAGCAGGAGGTCCGGGCAGCGAGACGAGACCCAGTACTTC
CASRRSGQRDETQYF
>TRBV27|TRBJ2-3|NA|NA
TGTGCCAGCAGTTTGGCGACTAATCTCGGCACAGATACGCAGTATTTT
CASSLATNLGTDTQYF
>TRBV7-6|TRBJ2-7|NA|TRBD1
TGTGCCAGCAGCCAACTAGGACAGGGAATCTACGAGCAGTACTTC
CASSQLGQGIYEQYF
>TRBV3-1|TRBJ2-7|NA|TRBD1
TGTGCCAGCAGCCAAGGTGGGGCAGGGGGTGAGCAGTACTTC
CASSQGGAGGEQYF
>TRBV20-1|TRBJ2-1|NA|TRBD2
TGCAGTGCTCGACTAGCTTATTGGTCCAATGAGCAGTTCTTC
CSARLAYWSNEQFF
>TRBV28|TRBJ2-1|once|TRBD2
TGTGCCAGCAGGTGGGAGGGAGGGCGGTCCTACAATGAGCAGTTCTTC
CASRWEGGRSYNEQFF
>TRBV11-1|TRBJ1-2|NA|TRBD1
TGTGCCAGCAGCTTGAGCGGGACAGGCTTCTATGGCTACACCTTC
CASSLSGTGFYGYTF
>TRBV20-1|TRBJ2-5|NA|TRBD2
TGCAGTGCTAGGGTCCGGGGGAGCGGGAGGGAGGAGACCCAGTACTTC
CSARVRGSGREETQYF
>TRBV18|TRBJ2-7|NA|NA
TGTGCCAGCTCATCTTTAGAGACCTACGAGCAGTACTTC
CASSSLETYEQYF
>TRBV5-1|TRBJ2-2|NA|NA
TGCGCCAGCCAAAACACCGCCCCAATCCACACCGGGGAGCTGTTTTTT
CASQNTAPIHTGELFF
>TRBV9|TRBJ2-5|NA|NA
TGTGCCAGCACCGATCCGGCGGGTGGGGAGACCCAGTACTTC
CASTDPAGGETQYF
>TRBV5-6|TRBJ1-5|NA|TRBD1
TGTGCCAGCAGCGGGGGACAGGGGGGTCAGCCCCAGCATTTT
CASSGGQGGQPQHF
>TRBV18|TRBJ2-1|NA|NA
TGTGCCAGCTCGGCCGGGGCCTACAATGAGCAGTTCTTC
CASSAGAYNEQFF
>TRBV2|TRBJ2-1|NA|NA
TGTGCCAGCAGTGATCGGTGGCAGTTCTTC
CASSDRWQFF
>TRBV6-1|TRBJ1-4|NA|TRBD1
TGTGCCACCACACCAACCCCGGGACAGGACACAGAAAAACTGTTTTTT
CATTPTPGQDTEKLFF
>TRBV7-9|TRBJ2-1|NA|NA
TGTGCCAGCAGCGCGTGGAAAGATGAGCAGTTCTTC
CASSAWKDEQFF
>TRBV14|TRBJ2-7|NA|NA
TGTGCCAGCAGCCGCCCCCCGGGACCCTACGAGCAGTACTTC
CASSRPPGPYEQYF
>TRBV27|TRBJ2-7|few|NA
TGTGCCAGCAGTTTCTTGGGCTCCTACGAGCAGTACTTC
CASSFLGSYEQYF
>TRBV12-3/TRBV12-4|TRBJ2-2|NA|NA
TGTGCCAGCAGTCCCCCGGAGGCAGGGGGACTGGTCGGGGAGCTGTTTTTT
CASSPPEAGGLVGELFF
>TRBV7-9|TRBJ1-1|NA|NA
TGTGCCAGCAGCCAGACAGGATACACTGAAGCTTTCTTT
CASSQTGYTEAFF